These T cell receptor beta chains were read from a single sample in a study of blood T cells in healthy people across ages. Each CDR3 protein gets one entry after TCRdb re-called the 5' RACE reads with MiXCR. The repertoire holds 600,000 to 850,000 distinct CDR3 sequences, with 20% to 30% as singletons. These same records also appear under a second study, on T cells of mothers and their children.

Sequences were obtained from blood. These receptors all come from a boy between 10 and 17 years old in good health. Each CDR3 is given with its conserved first and last residue. A D gene is named only where the DNA matches it firmly. The listing skips clone size in some rows; elsewhere it reads once, few, many or a size class.

TRBV14	NA	TRBJ1-2	NA	CASSQVPGTPNYGYTF	TGTGCCAGCAGCCAAGTCCCCGGGACTCCCAACTATGGCTACACCTTC
TRBV6-5	NA	TRBJ1-4	few	CASSYSPGGEKLFF	TGTGCCAGCAGTTATAGCCCCGGTGGGGAAAAACTGTTTTTT
TRBV12-3/TRBV12-4	NA	TRBJ2-7	NA	CASTPSGVSSYERYF	TGTGCCAGCACTCCAAGCGGAGTCTCGTCCTACGAGCGGTACTTC
TRBV4-3	TRBD2	TRBJ2-3	NA	CASSQLVVGGSTDTQYF	TGCGCCAGCAGCCAACTAGTCGTGGGGGGGAGCACAGATACGCAGTATTTT
TRBV7-9	NA	TRBJ2-7	NA	CASSFPDGVSDEQYF	TGTGCCAGCAGCTTCCCTGACGGGGTGTCCGACGAGCAGTACTTC
TRBV12-3/TRBV12-4	NA	TRBJ1-5	many	CASSLGGLGQPQHF	TGCGCCAGCAGCTTGGGGGGGTTAGGTCAGCCCCAGCATTTT
TRBV15	NA	TRBJ1-2	NA	CATSEPAGVGGDGYTF	TGTGCCACCAGCGAGCCCGCGGGGGTAGGGGGTGATGGCTACACCTTC
TRBV7-2	NA	TRBJ1-4	few	CASSPMRSNEKLFF	TGTGCCAGCAGCCCTATGAGGTCAAATGAAAAACTGTTTTTT
TRBV4-3	NA	TRBJ2-3	few	CASSPTGVDTQYF	TGCGCCAGCAGCCCAACCGGTGTAGATACGCAGTATTTT
TRBV12-3/TRBV12-4	NA	TRBJ2-7	NA	CASSPSEADTYEQYF	TGTGCCAGCAGTCCCTCCGAGGCGGACACGTACGAGCAGTACTTC
TRBV6-1	NA	TRBJ1-4	NA	CASSEDSNEKLFF	TGTGCCAGCAGTGAGGACAGTAATGAAAAACTGTTTTTT
TRBV20-1	NA	TRBJ2-5	few	CSAELGLRGGTQYF	TGCAGTGCTGAGCTGGGGCTCAGGGGTGGGACCCAGTACTTC
TRBV28	TRBD2	TRBJ2-5	few	CATPDWGGRWRETQYF	TGTGCCACACCTGACTGGGGGGGACGTTGGAGAGAGACCCAGTACTTC
TRBV12-3/TRBV12-4	TRBD2	TRBJ2-5	NA	CASSPLERDGETQYF	TGTGCCAGCAGTCCGCTGGAGCGGGACGGCGAGACCCAGTACTTC
TRBV7-8	NA	TRBJ1-2	NA	CASSLLGAAGYTF	TGTGCCAGCAGCTTACTGGGGGCGGCCGGCTACACCTTC
TRBV2	NA	TRBJ1-6	NA	CASILRDGHNSPLHF	TGTGCCAGCATTCTCCGGGACGGACATAATTCACCCCTCCACTTT
TRBV7-9	TRBD1	TRBJ2-5	NA	CASSPDRGQSDF	TGTGCCAGCAGCCCGGACAGGGGGCAATCGGACTTC